Following are 9 T cell receptor beta chains from one sample sequenced in a study of OX40 agonist ivuxolimab in advanced cancers. Assay used: immunoSEQ multiplex PCR; TCRdb lists only in-frame clones, some missing. The sample includes approximately 58,000 clones, roughly four fifths of them seen just once. Sequences were derived from CD4+ or CD8+ T cells sorted from blood, sampled in a trial of the OX40 agonist ivuxolimab. The receptors come from an adult with an advanced solid tumor such as melanoma, head and neck, liver or kidney cancer.

This clone appeared a few times. This chain uses TRBV7-2 with TRBJ2-7; 9 nucleotides line up with TRBD2. CDR3 length equals 14 residues. The germline CDR1 and CDR2 sequences are SGHTA and FQGNSA. Trimming cost V 9 bases and J 6 bases; bases outside gene matches: 12. Written as DNA, the CDR3 is TGTGCCAGTTATTACGGCGGGAGGGAGGGCGAGCAGTACTTC. Translating gives CASYYGGREGEQYF.

The rearrangement links TRBV25-1 to TRBJ1-3; D uncertain. CDR3 length: 15 amino acids. Germline V lookup: CDR1 MGHDK, CDR2 SYGVNS. Trimming removed 2 bases from V and 3 bases from J, with 11 bases in between. The CDR3 nucleotides read TGTGCCAGCAGTGAACCCGGGAGGGTTGGAAACACCATATATTTT. As protein: CASSEPGRVGNTIYF.

There are a few counts of this clone. CDR3 DNA sequence: TGTGCCAGCAGCCCTAGACAGGGGGCGTCCTATAATTCACCCCTCCACTTT. As protein: CASSPRQGASYNSPLHF. The chain joins TRBV5-6 to TRBJ1-6; 10 bases match TRBD1. Germline CDR1 SGHDT, CDR2 YYEEEE. The CDR3 is 17 amino acids. V lost 4 bases, J lost 1 base, and 5 bases stayed unmatched.

This chain joins TRBV7-6 and TRBJ2-1; maybe TRBD1 (6 bases). CDR1 and CDR2 (germline): SGHVS, FNYEAQ. The CDR3 contains 15 residues. V lost 4 bases, J lost 6 bases, and 16 bases lay in between. The CDR3 protein is CASSWDNLAGNEQFF. CDR3 DNA sequence: TGTGCCAGCAGCTGGGACAACCTTGCGGGCAATGAGCAGTTCTTC. The full variable domain, rest sourced from reference TRBV7-6 and TRBJ2-1, is GAGVSQSPRYKVTKRGQDVALRCDPISGHVSLYWYRQALGQGPEFLTYFNYEAQQDKSGLPNDRFSAERPEGSISTLTIQRTEQRDSAMYRCASSWDNLAGNEQFFGPGTRLTVL.

In this sample, this clone turned up a few times. CDR3 residues: CASSDESDQPQHF. DNA of the CDR3: TGTGCCAGCAGTGACGAGAGCGATCAGCCCCAGCATTTT. The chain has TRBV2 and TRBJ1-5; D call uncertain. The V and J ends lost 3 bases and 5 bases respectively, with 8 bases between them. This CDR3 has 13 residues. Germline loops: CDR1 SNHLY, CDR2 FYNNEI.

CDR3 sequence: CASSGTYGNQPQHF. CDR3 bases: TGTGCCAGCAGTGGGACATATGGGAATCAGCCCCAGCATTTT. The rearrangement joins TRBV6-5 to TRBJ1-5, with D perhaps TRBD1 (6 bases). Trimming stripped 5 bases from V and 4 bases from J, with 12 bases between. CDR3 length equals 14 residues. Germline loops: CDR1 MNHEY, CDR2 SVGAGI.

The rearrangement joins TRBV10-1 to TRBJ2-2; the D gene could be TRBD1 or TRBD2 (6 bases each). The CDR3 is 16 amino acids. The germline V gene encodes CDR1 WNHNN and CDR2 SYGVQD (reference sequence). The V and J ends lost 6 bases and 0 bases respectively, with 14 bases between them. CDR3 region: CASRGGSGSNTGELFF. The CDR3 bases are TGCGCCAGCAGAGGGGGGAGCGGGTCGAACACCGGGGAGCTGTTTTTT.

This chain joins TRBV4-1 and TRBJ2-5; 10 nucleotides agree with TRBD1. The CDR3 is 14 residues long. Per the germline V gene, CDR1 is MGHRA and CDR2 is YSYEKL. V shed 4 bases and J 5 bases; nucleotides not matched to a gene: 4. The CDR3 spells CASSRQGAAETQYF. The CDR3 DNA follows: TGCGCCAGCAGCCGACAGGGGGCCGCGGAGACCCAGTACTTC.

This chain links TRBV4-1 with TRBJ2-5; TRBD2 aligns across 8 bases. Germline lookup yields CDR1 MGHRA and CDR2 YSYEKL. The CDR3 spans 17 residues. J was trimmed by 4 bases and V by 2 bases; bases with no gene match: 12. The CDR3, as DNA: TGCGCCAGCAGCCAATGGAGAGCGGGAGATATAATAGAGACCCAGTACTTC. The encoded protein is CASSQWRAGDIIETQYF.